The entry that follows covers one T cell receptor (beta chain) sequence. This record comes from a study of blood T cell repertoires in COVID-19. About the study: Acute and convalescent COVID-19 samples came from the United States, Italy and Spain.

Method: immunoSEQ multiplex PCR; TCRdb's copy keeps in-frame clones and lacks some. Altogether approximately 340,000 clones are present, approximately 89% being singletons, with the ten largest covering about 0.9%. The receptor was derived from a woman in her thirties or forties who had been exposed to COVID-19. The source material was PBMCs or T cells enriched from blood (not recorded which).

CDR3: CASSPRASGYNEQFF. The CDR3 DNA reads as TGTGCCAGCAGCCCTCGTGCTAGCGGGTACAATGAGCAGTTCTTC. This rearrangement joins TRBV11-2 to TRBJ2-1, with 8 bases fitting TRBD2. J gave up 4 bases and V 5 bases, and 7 bases lay outside the gene matches. In germline, CDR1 is SGHAT, CDR2 FQNNGV. This CDR3 comprises 15 residues. The whole variable domain, filled in from reference TRBV11-2 and TRBJ2-1, reads EAGVAQSPRYKIIEKRQSVAFWCNPISGHATLYWYQQILGQGPKLLIQFQNNGVVDDSQLPKDRFSAERLKGVDSTLKIQPAKLEDSAVYLCASSPRASGYNEQFFGPGTRLTVL.